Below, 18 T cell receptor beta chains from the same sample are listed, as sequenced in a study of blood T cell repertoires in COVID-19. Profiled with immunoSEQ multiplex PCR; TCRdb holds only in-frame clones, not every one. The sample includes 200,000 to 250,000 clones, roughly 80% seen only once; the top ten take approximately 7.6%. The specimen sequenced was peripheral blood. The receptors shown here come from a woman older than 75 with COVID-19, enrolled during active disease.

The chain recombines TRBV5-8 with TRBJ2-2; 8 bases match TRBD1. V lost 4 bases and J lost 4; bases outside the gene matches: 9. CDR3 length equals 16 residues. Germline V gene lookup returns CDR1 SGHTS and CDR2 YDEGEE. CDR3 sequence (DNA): TGTGCCAGCAGCCCTCAGGGGGCGCGAGGCACCGGGGAGCTGTTTTTT. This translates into CASSPQGARGTGELFF. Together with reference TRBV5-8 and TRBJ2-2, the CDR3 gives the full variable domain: EAGVTQSPTHLIKTRGQQATLRCSPISGHTSVYWYQQALGLGLQFLLWYDEGEERNRGNFPPRFSGRQFPNYSSELNVNALELEDSALYLCASSPQGARGTGELFFGEGSRLTVL.

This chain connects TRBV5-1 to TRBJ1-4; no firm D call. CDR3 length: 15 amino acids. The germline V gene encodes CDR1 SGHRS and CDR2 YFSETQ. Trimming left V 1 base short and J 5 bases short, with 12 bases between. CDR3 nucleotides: TGCGCCAGCAGCTTGTCAGCAGGATACAATGAAAAACTGTTTTTT. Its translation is CASSLSAGYNEKLFF.

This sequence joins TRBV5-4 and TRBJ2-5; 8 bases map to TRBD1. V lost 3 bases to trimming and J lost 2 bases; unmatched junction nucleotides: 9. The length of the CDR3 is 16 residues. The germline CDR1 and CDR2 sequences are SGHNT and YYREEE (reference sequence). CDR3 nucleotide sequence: TGTGCCAGCAGCTCCCCCGACAGGGGAGGACAAGAGACCCAGTACTTC. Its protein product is CASSSPDRGGQETQYF.

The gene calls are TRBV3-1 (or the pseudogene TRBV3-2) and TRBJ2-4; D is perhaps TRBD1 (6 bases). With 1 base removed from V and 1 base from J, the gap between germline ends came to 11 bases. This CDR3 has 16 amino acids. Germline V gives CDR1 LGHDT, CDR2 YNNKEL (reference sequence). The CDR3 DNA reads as TGTGCCAGCAGCCAAGCAACAGGGAGTGCCAAAAACATTCAGTACTTC. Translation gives CASSQATGSAKNIQYF.

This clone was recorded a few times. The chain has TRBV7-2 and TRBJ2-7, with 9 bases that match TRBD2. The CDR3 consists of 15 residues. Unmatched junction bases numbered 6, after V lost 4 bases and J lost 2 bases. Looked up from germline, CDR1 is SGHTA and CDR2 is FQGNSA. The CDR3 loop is CASSSRTSEAYEQYF. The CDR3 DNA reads TGTGCCAGCAGCTCCCGGACTAGCGAAGCCTACGAGCAGTACTTC.

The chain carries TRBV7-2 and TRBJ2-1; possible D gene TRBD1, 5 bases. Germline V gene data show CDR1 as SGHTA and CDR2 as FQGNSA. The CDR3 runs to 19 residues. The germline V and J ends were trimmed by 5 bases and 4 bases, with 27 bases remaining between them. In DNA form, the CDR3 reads TGTGCCAGCAGCAAGGGTGGCATTGTAGGGGCTTTGAGGTACAATGAGCAGTTCTTC. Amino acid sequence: CASSKGGIVGALRYNEQFF.

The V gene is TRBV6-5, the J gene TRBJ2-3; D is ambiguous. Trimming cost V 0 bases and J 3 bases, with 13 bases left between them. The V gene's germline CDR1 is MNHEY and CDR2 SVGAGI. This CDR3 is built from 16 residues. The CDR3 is CASSYSRFVSTDTQYF. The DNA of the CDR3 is TGTGCCAGCAGTTACTCGAGATTTGTTTCAACAGATACGCAGTATTTT.

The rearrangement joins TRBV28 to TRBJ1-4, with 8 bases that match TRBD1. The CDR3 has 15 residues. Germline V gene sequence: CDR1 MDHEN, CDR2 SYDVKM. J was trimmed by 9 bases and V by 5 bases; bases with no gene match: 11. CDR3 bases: TGTGCCAGCAGTCCCACCGGACAGGGCCAGCAAAAACTGTTTTTT. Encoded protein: CASSPTGQGQQKLFF.

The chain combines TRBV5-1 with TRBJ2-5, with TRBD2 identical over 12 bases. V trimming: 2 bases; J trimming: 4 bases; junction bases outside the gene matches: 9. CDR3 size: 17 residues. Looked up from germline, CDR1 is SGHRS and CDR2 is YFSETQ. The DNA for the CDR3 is TGCGCCAGCAGCTTAAACCCTGGACTAGCGGGGATAGAGACCCAGTACTTC. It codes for CASSLNPGLAGIETQYF.

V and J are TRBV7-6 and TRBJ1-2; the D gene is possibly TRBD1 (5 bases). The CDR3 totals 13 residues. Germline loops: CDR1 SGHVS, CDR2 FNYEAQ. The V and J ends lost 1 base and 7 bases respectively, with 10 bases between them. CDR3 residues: CASSLGRDSGYTF. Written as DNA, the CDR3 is TGTGCCAGCAGCTTAGGCAGGGATTCTGGCTACACCTTC.

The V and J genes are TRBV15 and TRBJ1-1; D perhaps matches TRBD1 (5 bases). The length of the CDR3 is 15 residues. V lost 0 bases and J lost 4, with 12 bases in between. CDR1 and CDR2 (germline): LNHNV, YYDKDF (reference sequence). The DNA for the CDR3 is TGTGCCACCAGCAGAGACAAGGGGCGGAGCACTGAAGCTTTCTTT. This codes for CATSRDKGRSTEAFF.

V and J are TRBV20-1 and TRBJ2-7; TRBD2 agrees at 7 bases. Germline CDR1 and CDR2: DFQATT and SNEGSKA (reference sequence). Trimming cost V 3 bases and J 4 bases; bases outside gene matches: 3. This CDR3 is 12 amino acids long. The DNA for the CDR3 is TGCAGTGCTAGTAGCGGGTTATACGAGCAGTACTTC. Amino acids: CSASSGLYEQYF.

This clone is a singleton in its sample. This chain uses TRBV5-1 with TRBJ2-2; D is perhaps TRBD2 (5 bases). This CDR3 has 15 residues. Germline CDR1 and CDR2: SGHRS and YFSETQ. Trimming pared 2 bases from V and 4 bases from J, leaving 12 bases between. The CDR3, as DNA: TGCGCCAGCAGCTTAAAAACCGCGGGCACCGGGGAGCTGTTTTTT. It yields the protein CASSLKTAGTGELFF.

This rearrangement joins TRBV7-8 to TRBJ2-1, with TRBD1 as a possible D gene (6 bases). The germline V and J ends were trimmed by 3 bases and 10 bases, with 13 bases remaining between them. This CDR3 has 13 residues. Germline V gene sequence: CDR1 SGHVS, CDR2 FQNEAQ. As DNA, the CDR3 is TGTGCCAGCAGCTTTACAGGGCCGAGGGAGCAGTTCTTC. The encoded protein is CASSFTGPREQFF.

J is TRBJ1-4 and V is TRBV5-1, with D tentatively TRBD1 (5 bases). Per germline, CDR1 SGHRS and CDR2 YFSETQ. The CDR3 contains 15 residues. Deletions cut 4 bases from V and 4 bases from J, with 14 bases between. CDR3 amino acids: CASSPEGRGNEKLFF. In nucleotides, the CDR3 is TGCGCCAGCAGCCCGGAGGGGCGCGGTAATGAAAAACTGTTTTTT.

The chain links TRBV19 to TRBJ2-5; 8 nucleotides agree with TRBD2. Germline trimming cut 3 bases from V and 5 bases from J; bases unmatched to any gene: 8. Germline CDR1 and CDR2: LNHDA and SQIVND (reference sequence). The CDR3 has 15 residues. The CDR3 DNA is TGTGCCAGTAGTATCCGAGGACTAGCCTGGGAGACCCAGTACTTC. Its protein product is CASSIRGLAWETQYF.

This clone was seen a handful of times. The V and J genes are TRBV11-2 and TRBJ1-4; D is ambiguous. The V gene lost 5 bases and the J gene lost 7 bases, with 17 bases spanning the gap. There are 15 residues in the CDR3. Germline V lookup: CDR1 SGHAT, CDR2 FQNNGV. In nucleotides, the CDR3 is TGTGCCAGCAGCAGTATGGCCGAGGGTAGTGAAAAACTGTTTTTT. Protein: CASSSMAEGSEKLFF.

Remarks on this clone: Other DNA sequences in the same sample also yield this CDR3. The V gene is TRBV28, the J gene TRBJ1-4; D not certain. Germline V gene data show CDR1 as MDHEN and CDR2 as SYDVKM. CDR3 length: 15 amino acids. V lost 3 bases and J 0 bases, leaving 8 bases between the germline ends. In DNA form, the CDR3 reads TGTGCCAGCAGTTTGAGAGTTGCAACTAATGAAAAACTGTTTTTT. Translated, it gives CASSLRVATNEKLFF.